What follows is one T cell receptor beta chain and its context. Its antigen remains unidentified. Base qualities are not at hand, and no much larger clone is one base apart. Only healthy Caucasian donors were included. Three pairs of female monozygotic twins, all aged about 18 to 30 years, made up the twin cohort. CD4+ and CD8+ T cell populations were isolated with positive isolation kits from Invitrogen. The data stem from a study of identical twins (dated by TCRdb to about 2016). Turning to the overall study: To test whether fetal clonotypes persist, the study used deep sequencing on TCR alpha and beta repertoires from monozygotic twins, unrelated adults of various ages, and cord blood. Replicate twin experiments were performed at different times using different library preparation protocols to rule out contamination.

Overall study outcomes, separate from this receptor: Because the same donors could not be followed over many years, the conclusions depended on cross-sectional statistical analysis. Fewer insertions were carried by abundant cord blood beta clonotypes, a similar but weaker trend appeared in young adult naive repertoires, and no such trend appeared in memory repertoires. Zero-insertion analyses could be partly confounded by invariant T cells such as MAIT and iNKT, though diverse VJ usage argued against such confounding for most clonotypes. Out-of-frame TCR alpha sharing in monozygotic twins was systematically underestimated by recombination models, whereas sharing between unrelated individuals was in agreement with the recombination models. A weaker excess of twin sharing was found in beta out-of-frame sequences because the signal-to-noise ratio was lowered by fewer shared sequences. Compared with coincidental sharing between unrelated individuals, an excess of low generation-probability sequences was observed among out-of-frame TCR alpha sequences shared between twins.

The library was made by 5' RACE. Sequenced using an Illumina HiSeq 2000. Template switching introduced a universal primer binding site; the final cDNA contained a unique molecular identifier, enabling accurate counting of TCR cDNA molecules. First-strand cDNA for TCR alpha and beta chains was synthesized from specific primers in the conserved constant-segment region. To control for contamination, every cDNA library was double barcoded, receiving both a SMART-Mk sample barcode and Illumina barcodes. TruSeq adapter sequences along with Illumina sample barcodes were introduced in two successive PCR steps. TCR alpha and beta cDNA libraries were sequenced on the Illumina HiSeq platform with custom primers. The study's processing was this. Unique molecular identifiers were extracted from raw reads with MiGEC, and CDR3 positions were determined with MiXCR. Recombination models were inferred per individual with the repgenHMM and IGoR tools using an EM algorithm. Shared clonotype analysis was performed with the tcR package in R, normalizing sharing by the product of cloneset sizes. To study raw recombination without the effects of thymic and clonal selection, out-of-frame nonproductive sequences were analyzed. TCRdb trimmed public reads at Q25 via fastp, called clones via MiXCR and kept in-frame beta chains. All rows with the same CDR3 protein become a single entry with the most common DNA and genes. The V and J calls, along with clone size, are taken from TCRdb and not from the paper's own processing. For this sample there are 400,000 to 600,000 distinct CDR3 sequences; approximately 20% appear just once. 0.45% to 0.5% of the sample is taken by the ten largest.

Based on the germline V gene (reference sequence), the CDR1 and CDR2 sequences are MNHNY and SVGAGI. At the junction V is shortened by 5 bases and J by 3 bases, with 8 bases in between. There are 12 amino acids in the CDR3, from cysteine to phenylalanine inclusive. Only the CDR3 DNA stays, 36 bases, in frame from base 1. This same sample was also taken into another study, of yellow fever vaccine responses in identical twins. The second study's authors report: According to the authors, the vaccine-induced T cell response in identical twins seemed to be partly convergent and partly specific to each individual. In the study, vaccine-responding T cell clones were precisely tracked in identical twins.

This TCR came from a woman between 18 and 30 years old in good health. The sample consisted of CD4+ T cells sorted from blood. This receptor chain uses TRBV6-6 and TRBJ2-7; a confident D gene designation cannot be given. The nucleotide sequence is given as TGTGCCAGCAGTCAGACCCTCTACGAGCAGTACTTC. Its amino acids are CASSQTLYEQYF.